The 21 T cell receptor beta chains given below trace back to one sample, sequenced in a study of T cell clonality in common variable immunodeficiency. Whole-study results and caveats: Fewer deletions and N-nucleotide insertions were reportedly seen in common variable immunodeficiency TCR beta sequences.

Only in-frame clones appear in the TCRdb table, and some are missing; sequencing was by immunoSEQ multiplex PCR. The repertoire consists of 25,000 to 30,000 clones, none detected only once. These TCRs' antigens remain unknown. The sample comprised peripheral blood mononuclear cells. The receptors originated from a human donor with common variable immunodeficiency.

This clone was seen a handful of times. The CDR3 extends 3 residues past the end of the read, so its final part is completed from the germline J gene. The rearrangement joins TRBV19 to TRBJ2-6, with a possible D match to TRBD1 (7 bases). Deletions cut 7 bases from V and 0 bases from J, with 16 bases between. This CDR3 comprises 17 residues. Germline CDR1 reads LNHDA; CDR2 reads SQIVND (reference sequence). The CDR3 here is CASKGGTVRSGANVLTF. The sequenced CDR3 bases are TGTGCCAGTAAAGGCGGGACAGTCCGCTCTGGGGCCAACGTC.

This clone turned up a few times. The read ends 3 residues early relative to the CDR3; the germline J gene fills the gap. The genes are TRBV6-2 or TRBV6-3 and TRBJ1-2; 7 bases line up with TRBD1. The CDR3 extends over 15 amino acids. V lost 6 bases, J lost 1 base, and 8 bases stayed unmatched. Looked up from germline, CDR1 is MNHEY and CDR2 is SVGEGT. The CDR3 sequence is CASSRDRRYNYGYTF. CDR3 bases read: TGTGCCAGCAGCCGGGACAGAAGGTATAACTATGGC.

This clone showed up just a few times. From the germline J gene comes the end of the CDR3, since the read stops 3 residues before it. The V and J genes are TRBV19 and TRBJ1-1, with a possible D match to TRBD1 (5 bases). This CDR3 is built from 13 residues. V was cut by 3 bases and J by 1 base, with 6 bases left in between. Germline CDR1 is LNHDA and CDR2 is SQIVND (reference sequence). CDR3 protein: CASSIDRNTEAFF. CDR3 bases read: TGTGCCAGTAGTATTGACAGGAACACTGAA.

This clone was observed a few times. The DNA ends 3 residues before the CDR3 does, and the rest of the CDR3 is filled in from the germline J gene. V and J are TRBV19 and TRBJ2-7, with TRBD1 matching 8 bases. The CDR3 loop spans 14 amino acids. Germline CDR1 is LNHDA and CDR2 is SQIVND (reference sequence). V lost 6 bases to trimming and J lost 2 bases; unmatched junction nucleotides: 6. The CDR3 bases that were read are TGTGCCAGTAGCAAAGACAGGGGTCCCTACGAG. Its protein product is CASSKDRGPYE. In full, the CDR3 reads CASSKDRGPYEQYF.

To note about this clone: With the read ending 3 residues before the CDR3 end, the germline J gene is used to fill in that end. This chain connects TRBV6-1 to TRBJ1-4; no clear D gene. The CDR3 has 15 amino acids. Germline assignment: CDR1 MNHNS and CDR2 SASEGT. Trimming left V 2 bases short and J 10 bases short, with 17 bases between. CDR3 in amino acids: CASSELGQVNVKLFF. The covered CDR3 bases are TGTGCCAGCAGTGAATTGGGCCAGGTTAACGTAAAA.

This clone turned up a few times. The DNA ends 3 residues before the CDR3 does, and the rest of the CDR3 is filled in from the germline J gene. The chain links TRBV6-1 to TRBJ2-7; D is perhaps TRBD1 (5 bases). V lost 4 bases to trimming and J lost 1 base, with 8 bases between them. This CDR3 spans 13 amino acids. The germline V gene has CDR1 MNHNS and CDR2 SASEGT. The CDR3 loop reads CASSATVSYEQYF. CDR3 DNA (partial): TGTGCCAGCAGTGCGACAGTTTCCTACGAG.

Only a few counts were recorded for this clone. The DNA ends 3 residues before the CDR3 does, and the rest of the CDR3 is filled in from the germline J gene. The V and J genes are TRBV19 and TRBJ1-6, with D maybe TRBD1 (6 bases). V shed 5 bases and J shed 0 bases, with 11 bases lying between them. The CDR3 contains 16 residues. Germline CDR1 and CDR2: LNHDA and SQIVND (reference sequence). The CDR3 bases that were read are TGTGCCAGTAGTGAGGGGGGGAGCTCCTATAATTCACCC. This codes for CASSEGGSSYNSP. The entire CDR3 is CASSEGGSSYNSPLHF.

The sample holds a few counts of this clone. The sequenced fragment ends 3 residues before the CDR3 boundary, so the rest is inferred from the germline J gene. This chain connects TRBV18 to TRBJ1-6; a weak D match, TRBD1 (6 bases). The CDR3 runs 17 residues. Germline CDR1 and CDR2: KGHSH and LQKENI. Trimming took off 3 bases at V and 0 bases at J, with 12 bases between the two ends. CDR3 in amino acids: CASSPGRGSSYNSPLHF. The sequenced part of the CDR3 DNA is TGTGCCAGCTCACCGGGAAGGGGGAGCTCCTATAATTCACCC.

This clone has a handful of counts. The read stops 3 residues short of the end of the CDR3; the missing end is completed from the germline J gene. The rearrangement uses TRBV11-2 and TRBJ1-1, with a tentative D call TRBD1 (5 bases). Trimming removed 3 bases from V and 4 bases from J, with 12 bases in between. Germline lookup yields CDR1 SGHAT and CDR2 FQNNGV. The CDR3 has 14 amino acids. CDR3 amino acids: CASSFIVGGTEAFF. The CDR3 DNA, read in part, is TGTGCCAGCAGCTTTATCGTCGGGGGCACTGAA.

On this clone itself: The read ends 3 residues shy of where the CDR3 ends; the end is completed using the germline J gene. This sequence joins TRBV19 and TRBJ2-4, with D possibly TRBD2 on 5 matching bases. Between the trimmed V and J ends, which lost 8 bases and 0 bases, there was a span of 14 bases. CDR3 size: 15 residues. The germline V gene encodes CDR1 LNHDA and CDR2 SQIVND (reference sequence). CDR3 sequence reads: CASRERSLAKNIQYF. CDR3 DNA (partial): TGTGCCAGTCGTGAGCGGTCACTAGCCAAAAACATT.

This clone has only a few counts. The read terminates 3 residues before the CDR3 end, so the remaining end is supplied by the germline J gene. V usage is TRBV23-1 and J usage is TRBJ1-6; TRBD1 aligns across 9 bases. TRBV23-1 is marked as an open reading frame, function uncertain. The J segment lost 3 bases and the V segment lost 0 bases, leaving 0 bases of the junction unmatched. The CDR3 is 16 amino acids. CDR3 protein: CASSQSGQGYNSPLHF. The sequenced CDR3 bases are TGCGCCAGCAGTCAATCGGGACAGGGCTATAATTCACCC.

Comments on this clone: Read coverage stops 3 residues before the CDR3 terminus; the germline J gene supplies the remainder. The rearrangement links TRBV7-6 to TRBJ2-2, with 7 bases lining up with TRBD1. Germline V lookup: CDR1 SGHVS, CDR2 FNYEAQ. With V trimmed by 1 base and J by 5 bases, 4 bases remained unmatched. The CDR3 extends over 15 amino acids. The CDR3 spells CASSLEGALTGELFF. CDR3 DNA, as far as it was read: TGTGCCAGCAGCTTAGAGGGGGCATTAACCGGGGAG.

CDR3 DNA (partial): TGTGCCAGCAGCTGGACAGGGGGGGAAGAGACC. Protein product: CASSWTGGEET. The complete CDR3 sequence is CASSWTGGEETQYF. The rearrangement links TRBV5-5 to TRBJ2-5, with 10 bases matching TRBD1. With the read ending 3 residues before the CDR3 end, the germline J gene is used to fill in that end. Trimming cost V 3 bases and J 3 bases; bases outside gene matches: 2. The CDR3 consists of 14 residues. CDR1 is SGHKS, CDR2 YYEKEE, per germline (reference sequence).

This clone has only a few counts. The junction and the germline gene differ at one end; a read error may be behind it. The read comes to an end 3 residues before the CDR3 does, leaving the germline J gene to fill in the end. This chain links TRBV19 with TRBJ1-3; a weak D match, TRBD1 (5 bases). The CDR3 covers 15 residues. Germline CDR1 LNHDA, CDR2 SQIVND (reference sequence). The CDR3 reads CASTPLQGSENTIYF. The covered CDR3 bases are TGTGCCAGTACCCCCCTTCAGGGCTCTGAAAACACC. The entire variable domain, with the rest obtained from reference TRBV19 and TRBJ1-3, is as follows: DGGITQSPKYLFRKEGQNVTLSCEQNLNHDAMYWYRQDPGQGLRLIYYSQIVNDFQKGDIAEGYSVSREKKESFPLTVTSAQKNPTAFYLCASTPLQGSENTIYFGEGSWLTVV.

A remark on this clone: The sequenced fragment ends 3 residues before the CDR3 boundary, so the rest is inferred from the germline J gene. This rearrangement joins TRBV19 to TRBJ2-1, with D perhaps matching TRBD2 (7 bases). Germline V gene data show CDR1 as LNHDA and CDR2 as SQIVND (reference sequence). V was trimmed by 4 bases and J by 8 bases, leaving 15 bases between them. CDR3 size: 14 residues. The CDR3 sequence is CASSKEGGRDEQFF. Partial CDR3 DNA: TGTGCCAGTAGTAAGGAGGGGGGGCGGGATGAG.

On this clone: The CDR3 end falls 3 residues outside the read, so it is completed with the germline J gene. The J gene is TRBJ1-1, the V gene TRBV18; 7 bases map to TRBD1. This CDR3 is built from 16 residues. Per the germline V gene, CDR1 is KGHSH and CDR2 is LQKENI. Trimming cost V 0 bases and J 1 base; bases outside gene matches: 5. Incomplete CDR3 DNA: TGTGCCAGCTCACCACCGGGGGGACAGAAGAACACTGAA. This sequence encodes CASSPPGGQKNTE. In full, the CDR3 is CASSPPGGQKNTEAFF.

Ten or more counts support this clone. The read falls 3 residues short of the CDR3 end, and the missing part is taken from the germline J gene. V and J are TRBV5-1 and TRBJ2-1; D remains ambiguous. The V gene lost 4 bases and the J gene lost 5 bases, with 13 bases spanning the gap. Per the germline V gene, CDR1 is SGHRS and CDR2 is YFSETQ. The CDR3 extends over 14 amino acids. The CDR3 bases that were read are TGCGCCAGCAGCCCTGGGTCACAGAACAATGAG. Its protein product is CASSPGSQNNE. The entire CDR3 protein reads CASSPGSQNNEQFF.

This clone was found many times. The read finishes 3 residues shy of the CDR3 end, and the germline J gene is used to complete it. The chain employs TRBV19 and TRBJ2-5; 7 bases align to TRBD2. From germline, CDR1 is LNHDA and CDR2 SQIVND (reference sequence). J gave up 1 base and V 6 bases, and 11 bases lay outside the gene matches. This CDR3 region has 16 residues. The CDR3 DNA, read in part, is TGTGCCAGTAGCCTCCTGCTAGCGGTGCGCCAAGAGACC. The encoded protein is CASSLLLAVRQET. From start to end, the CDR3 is CASSLLLAVRQETQYF.

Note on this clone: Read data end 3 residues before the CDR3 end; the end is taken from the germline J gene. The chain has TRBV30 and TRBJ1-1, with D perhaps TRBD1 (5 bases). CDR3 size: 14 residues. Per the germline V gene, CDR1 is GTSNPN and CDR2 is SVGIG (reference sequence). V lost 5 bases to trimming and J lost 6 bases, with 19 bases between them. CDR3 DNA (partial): TGTGCCTGGGAAACAGGAGTGTTCGGAGCTGAA. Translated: CAWETGVFGAE. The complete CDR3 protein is CAWETGVFGAEAFF.

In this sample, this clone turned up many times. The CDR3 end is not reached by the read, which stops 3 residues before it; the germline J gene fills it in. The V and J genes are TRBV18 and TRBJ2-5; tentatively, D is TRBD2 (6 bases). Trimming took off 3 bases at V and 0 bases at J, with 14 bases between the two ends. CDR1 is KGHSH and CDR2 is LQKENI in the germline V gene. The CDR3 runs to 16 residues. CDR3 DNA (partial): TGTGCCAGCTCACCCGCCGGGACTCTGTACCAAGAGACC. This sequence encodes CASSPAGTLYQET. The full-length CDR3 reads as CASSPAGTLYQETQYF.

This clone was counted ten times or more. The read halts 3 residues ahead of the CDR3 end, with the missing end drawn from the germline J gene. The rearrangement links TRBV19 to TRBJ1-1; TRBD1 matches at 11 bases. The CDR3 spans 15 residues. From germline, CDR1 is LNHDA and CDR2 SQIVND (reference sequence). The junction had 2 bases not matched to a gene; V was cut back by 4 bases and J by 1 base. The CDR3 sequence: CASSKGTGGNTEAFF. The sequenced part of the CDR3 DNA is TGTGCCAGTAGTAAAGGGACAGGGGGGAACACTGAA. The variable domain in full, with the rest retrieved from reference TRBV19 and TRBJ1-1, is DGGITQSPKYLFRKEGQNVTLSCEQNLNHDAMYWYRQDPGQGLRLIYYSQIVNDFQKGDIAEGYSVSREKKESFPLTVTSAQKNPTAFYLCASSKGTGGNTEAFFGQGTRLTVV.